The rows below give T cell receptor beta chains drawn from one sample of a study of control samples from healthy donors and cancer patients. Profiled with immunoSEQ multiplex PCR; TCRdb holds only in-frame clones, not every one. The top ten clones hold more than 2% of a sample with about 130,000 clones, approximately 92% of them seen once. The sequencing sample was made of blood. The receptors were gathered from a man younger than 35 in good health. Both conserved end residues are part of each CDR3. The D gene is left open where the match is weak. The listing skips clone size in some rows; elsewhere it reads once, few, many or a size class.

V gene	D gene	clone size	J gene	CDR3 protein	CDR3 DNA
TRBV7-2	-	once	TRBJ2-7	CASSLPGLDGDEQYF	TGTGCCAGCAGCTTACCGGGCCTGGATGGCGACGAGCAGTACTTC
TRBV28	TRBD2	-	TRBJ2-3	CASRFSGSTDTQYF	TGTGCCAGCAGGTTTAGCGGGAGCACAGATACGCAGTATTTT
TRBV12-3/TRBV12-4	-	once	TRBJ2-3	CASSSQTRDTQYF	TGTGCCAGCAGTTCTCAGACTAGAGATACGCAGTATTTT
TRBV4-3	TRBD1	-	TRBJ1-5	CASSQGGQGNDQPQHF	TGCGCCAGCAGCCAAGGGGGACAGGGGAACGATCAGCCCCAGCATTTT
TRBV3-1/TRBV3-2	-	once	TRBJ1-4	CASSQVEGNEKLFF	TGTGCCAGCAGCCAAGTTGAGGGCAATGAAAAACTGTTTTTT
TRBV25-1	-	-	TRBJ1-2	CASAGTHGYTF	TGTGCCAGTGCTGGGACACACGGCTACACCTTC
TRBV28	-	-	TRBJ1-2	CASSYGTRVNYGYTF	TGTGCCAGCAGTTACGGGACTCGGGTAAACTATGGCTACACCTTC
TRBV4-3	-	-	TRBJ1-2	CASSQDRQVNYGYTF	TGCGCCAGCAGCCAAGATCGGCAGGTTAACTATGGCTACACCTTC
TRBV6-5	-	once	TRBJ1-4	CASSSQGRKNEKLFF	TGTGCCAGCAGTTCGCAGGGGCGGAAAAATGAAAAACTGTTTTTT
TRBV9	TRBD2	few	TRBJ2-1	CASSASGKSDEQFF	TGTGCCAGCAGCGCTAGCGGGAAGTCGGATGAGCAGTTCTTC
TRBV4-3	-	once	TRBJ1-1	CASSQDPQGRNTEAFF	TGCGCCAGCAGCCAAGACCCCCAGGGTAGGAACACTGAAGCTTTCTTT
TRBV15	-	-	TRBJ2-2	CATSSPSRGNTGELFF	TGTGCCACCAGCTCCCCATCACGGGGGAACACCGGGGAGCTGTTTTTT
TRBV19	TRBD2	once	TRBJ2-5	CASSPGTSGGEKTQYF	TGTGCCAGTAGTCCCGGGACTAGCGGGGGGGAAAAGACCCAGTACTTC
TRBV20-1	-	-	TRBJ1-1	CSARDKLEAFF	TGCAGTGCGCGGGACAAGCTAGAAGCTTTCTTT
TRBV7-9	-	-	TRBJ1-2	CASSRSGTAGPYGYTF	TGTGCCAGCAGCCGATCCGGGACCGCCGGACCCTATGGCTACACCTTC
TRBV7-3	TRBD2	-	TRBJ2-5	CASSPSGGEQETQYF	TGTGCCAGCAGCCCCTCGGGGGGGGAACAAGAGACCCAGTACTTC
TRBV7-6	-	-	TRBJ2-2	CASSSRHQGGLNTGELFF	TGTGCCAGCAGCTCGCGGCATCAGGGGGGATTGAACACCGGGGAGCTGTTTTTT
TRBV23-1	TRBD1	-	TRBJ2-4	CASSQDRDKNIQYF	TGCGCCAGCAGTCAAGACAGGGACAAAAACATTCAGTACTTC
TRBV7-8	-	-	TRBJ2-3	CASSQLTDTQYF	TGTGCCAGCAGCCAGTTAACAGATACGCAGTATTTT
TRBV15	-	once	TRBJ1-4	CATSGPGLQNEKLFF	TGTGCCACCAGCGGTCCGGGACTTCAGAATGAAAAACTGTTTTTT
TRBV10-3	-	-	TRBJ1-1	CAISGGTEAFF	TGTGCCATCAGTGGCGGGACAGAAGCTTTCTTT
TRBV28	-	-	TRBJ2-7	CASSSNYEQYF	TGTGCCAGCAGCTCGAACTACGAGCAGTACTTC
TRBV30	-	-	TRBJ1-3	CAWSVVGSQIYF	TGTGCCTGGAGTGTAGTGGGATCCCAAATATATTTT
TRBV7-8	-	-	TRBJ2-1	CASSLVWASESSYNEQFF	TGTGCCAGCAGCTTAGTTTGGGCTAGCGAGAGCTCCTACAATGAGCAGTTCTTC
TRBV14	-	few	TRBJ1-2	CASSPLTDYNYGYTF	TGTGCCAGCAGCCCCTTAACAGACTATAACTATGGCTACACCTTC
TRBV24-1	TRBD1	-	TRBJ2-5	CATSDLRQGKTQYF	TGTGCCACCAGTGATTTGCGACAGGGGAAGACCCAGTACTTC
TRBV10-3	TRBD1	-	TRBJ1-5	CAISPTGGMGNQPQHF	TGTGCCATCAGCCCTACAGGGGGCATGGGCAATCAGCCCCAGCATTTT
TRBV5-1	TRBD2	-	TRBJ2-5	CASSLPGRETQYF	TGCGCCAGCAGCTTGCCCGGGAGGGAGACCCAGTACTTC
TRBV19	TRBD1	-	TRBJ2-5	CASSITGTGGQETQYF	TGTGCCAGTAGTATCACCGGGACAGGGGGCCAGGAGACCCAGTACTTC
TRBV28	TRBD2	-	TRBJ2-3	CASSPIAGPPADTQYF	TGTGCCAGCAGTCCTATAGCGGGGCCACCCGCAGATACGCAGTATTTT
TRBV5-1	-	once	TRBJ2-5	CASSLGAGTVQETQYF	TGCGCCAGCAGCTTGGGCGCCGGGACGGTACAAGAGACCCAGTACTTC
TRBV4-1	-	-	TRBJ2-1	CASSQGARTSSYNEQFF	TGCGCCAGCAGCCAAGGAGCCAGGACGAGCTCCTACAATGAGCAGTTCTTC
TRBV7-3	TRBD2	-	TRBJ2-1	CASSPAGPYNEQFF	TGTGCCAGCAGCCCAGCGGGGCCTTACAATGAGCAGTTCTTC
TRBV9	-	few	TRBJ1-6	CASSTTGTPSSPLHF	TGTGCCAGCAGCACAACCGGGACCCCAAGTTCACCCCTCCACTTT
TRBV18	-	-	TRBJ1-3	CASSPGMGFSGNTIYF	TGTGCCAGCTCACCAGGGATGGGGTTCTCTGGAAACACCATATATTTT